A single sample gave rise to the 18 T cell receptor beta chains below, sequenced in a study of blood T cell repertoires in COVID-19. Measured with immunoSEQ multiplex PCR; TCRdb has only the in-frame clones, and not every one. This table holds roughly 14,000 clones, 65% to 90% found once. The sequenced material came from peripheral blood. These receptor sequences come from a woman aged 45-65 years with active or convalescent COVID-19.

The chain joins TRBV5-8 to TRBJ1-1; possibly TRBD1 for D (6 bases). Between the trimmed V and J ends, which lost 0 bases and 3 bases, there was a span of 21 bases. This CDR3 has 18 residues. Germline V CDR1 and CDR2: SGHTS, YDEGEE. The CDR3 region has the DNA TGTGCCAGCAGCTTGGGCCTGACGGGGCAGGGGTCGCACACTGAAGCTTTCTTT. The encoded protein is CASSLGLTGQGSHTEAFF.

The V gene is TRBV18, the J gene TRBJ2-7; perhaps TRBD1 as D (5 bases). Germline V gene lookup returns CDR1 KGHSH and CDR2 LQKENI. This CDR3 comprises 12 residues. The germline V and J ends were trimmed by 8 bases and 4 bases, with 12 bases remaining between them. The CDR3 sequence is CASAAGAYEQYF. The DNA of the CDR3 is TGTGCCAGCGCCGCTGGGGCTTACGAGCAGTACTTC.

This chain joins TRBV5-6 and TRBJ2-1; possibly TRBD1 for D (6 bases). Between the trimmed V and J ends, which lost 4 bases and 7 bases, there was a span of 18 bases. CDR1 SGHDT and CDR2 YYEEEE come from the germline V gene. The CDR3 has 15 residues. CDR3 in amino acids: CASSLDSYWANEQFF. The DNA of the CDR3 is TGTGCCAGCAGCCTGGACAGTTATTGGGCTAATGAGCAGTTCTTC.

The chain joins TRBV27 to TRBJ1-1; TRBD1 is a possible D gene (5 bases). The CDR3 consists of 14 residues. CDR1 and CDR2 from the germline V gene are MNHEY and SMNVEV (reference sequence). Trimming removed 0 bases from V and 4 bases from J, with 9 bases in between. In DNA, the CDR3 is TGTGCCAGCAGTTTATCTGGGGGGGGCACTGAAGCTTTCTTT. It codes for CASSLSGGGTEAFF.

This chain connects TRBV4-1 to TRBJ2-1; maybe TRBD2 (6 bases). Germline CDR1 and CDR2: MGHRA and YSYEKL. This CDR3 is 16 amino acids long. V was cut by 1 base and J by 5 bases, with 15 bases left in between. The CDR3 nucleotides read TGCGCCAGCAGCCAAGGGAGACTAGTAGCGGACAATGAGCAGTTCTTC. It encodes CASSQGRLVADNEQFF.

The chain uses TRBV5-1 and TRBJ1-2, with 7 positions matching TRBD1. Losses at the gene ends were 3 bases for V and 4 bases for J; bases not matched to a gene: 3. In germline, CDR1 is SGHRS, CDR2 YFSETQ. This CDR3 is built from 13 residues. The CDR3 sequence is CASSYQGGYGYTF. In nucleotides, the CDR3 is TGCGCCAGCAGCTATCAGGGGGGCTATGGCTACACCTTC.

This sequence joins TRBV2 and TRBJ2-7; TRBD2 aligns across 14 bases. Germline V CDR1 and CDR2: SNHLY, FYNNEI. With V trimmed by 6 bases and J by 7 bases, 11 bases remained unmatched. CDR3 length: 16 residues. CDR3 loop: CASRTLGLAGVSEQYF. CDR3 DNA sequence: TGTGCCAGCAGAACCCTGGGACTAGCGGGAGTGAGTGAGCAGTACTTC.

The chain recombines TRBV11-2 with TRBJ1-3; D gene unclear. Germline assignment: CDR1 SGHAT and CDR2 FQNNGV. The CDR3 has 15 residues. V was cut by 6 bases and J by 0 bases, with 12 bases left in between. CDR3 residues: CASSREGYSGNTIYF. The CDR3 region has the DNA TGTGCCAGCAGTCGGGAGGGCTACTCTGGAAACACCATATATTTT.

The V and J genes are TRBV4-2 and TRBJ1-5; D unresolved. The CDR3 spans 16 residues. Germline V CDR1 and CDR2: LGHNA, YNFKEQ. Trimming stripped 1 base from V and 5 bases from J, with 15 bases between. Written as DNA, the CDR3 is TGTGCCAGCAGCCAAGGCTTGGCGGGGAGGGATCAGCCCCAGCATTTT. It translates to CASSQGLAGRDQPQHF.

This clone showed up just once. The chain recombines TRBV30 with TRBJ1-2, with D hard to call. The V gene's germline CDR1 is GTSNPN and CDR2 SVGIG (reference sequence). Trimming pared 0 bases from V and 7 bases from J, leaving 15 bases between. This CDR3 contains 14 residues. CDR3 bases: TGTGCCTGGAGTGTACGACCGACGGCGGGTGGCTACACCTTC. The encoded protein is CAWSVRPTAGGYTF.

The chain combines TRBV6-5 with TRBJ2-7, with D perhaps matching TRBD1 (6 bases). The CDR3 totals 12 residues. Trimming shortened V by 5 bases and J by 5 bases, and 10 bases separated the two germline ends. From germline, CDR1 is MNHEY and CDR2 SVGAGI. The CDR3 region is CASSLQGHEQYF. In nucleotides, the CDR3 is TGTGCCAGCAGTCTACAGGGACACGAGCAGTACTTC.

The chain has TRBV2 and TRBJ1-1; D remains unclear. Per the germline V gene, CDR1 is SNHLY and CDR2 is FYNNEI. Trimming took 8 bases from V and 2 from J, leaving 9 bases between them. The CDR3 spans 12 residues. CDR3 sequence reads: CASGRQNTEAFF. The CDR3 bases are TGTGCCAGCGGCAGACAAAACACTGAAGCTTTCTTT. Filled out from reference TRBV2 and TRBJ1-1, the complete variable domain reads EPEVTQTPSHQVTQMGQEVILRCVPISNHLYFYWYRQILGQKVEFLVSFYNNEISEKSEIFDDQFSVERPDGSNFTLKIRSTKLEDSAMYFCASGRQNTEAFFGQGTRLTVV.

This chain links TRBV6-5 with TRBJ2-1; D call uncertain. This CDR3 has 14 residues. Trimming took off 7 bases at V and 3 bases at J, with 13 bases between the two ends. The germline V gene encodes CDR1 MNHEY and CDR2 SVGAGI. Here the CDR3 DNA reads TGTGCCAGCAAACCGGGTCCTATCTACAATGAGCAGTTCTTC. Translating gives CASKPGPIYNEQFF.

V usage is TRBV7-9 and J usage is TRBJ2-5; 12 positions match TRBD2. The CDR3 spans 17 residues. The V segment lost 3 bases and the J segment 3 bases; nucleotides outside the gene matches: 8. The germline gives CDR1 SEHNR, CDR2 FQNEAQ (reference sequence). For the CDR3, the DNA is TGTGCCAGCAGCTTGGGTTCTAGCGGGGGGGCCGAAGAGACCCAGTACTTC. Protein sequence: CASSLGSSGGAEETQYF.

J is TRBJ2-7 and V is TRBV7-9, with unresolved D. The ends were cut back, 2 bases at V and 3 bases at J, with 11 bases in the middle. The CDR3 consists of 14 residues. Germline loops: CDR1 SEHNR, CDR2 FQNEAQ (reference sequence). For the CDR3, the DNA is TGTGCCAGCAGCTTAAGCGTGTCGGACTACGAGCAGTACTTC. Encoded protein: CASSLSVSDYEQYF.

The chain links TRBV28 to TRBJ2-2; D gene ambiguous. V was cut by 4 bases and J by 9 bases, with 9 bases left in between. The CDR3 runs to 12 residues. Germline V CDR1 and CDR2: MDHEN, SYDVKM. CDR3 DNA sequence: TGTGCCAGCAGTTATACTTCGAGGGAGCTGTTTTTT. Translated: CASSYTSRELFF.

The genes are TRBV27 and TRBJ1-2; TRBD1 agrees at 8 bases. The CDR3 is 15 amino acids. Germline loops: CDR1 MNHEY, CDR2 SMNVEV (reference sequence). The trim removed 2 bases at V and 0 bases at J, leaving 2 bases unmatched. The CDR3 bases are TGTGCCAGCAGTTTAGTGGGACAGGCTAACTATGGCTACACCTTC. Its protein is CASSLVGQANYGYTF.

The chain is built from TRBV5-4 and TRBJ1-4; D is ambiguous. Germline CDR1 SGHNT, CDR2 YYREEE (reference sequence). Trimming pared 2 bases from V and 0 bases from J, leaving 11 bases between. CDR3 size: 16 residues. The CDR3 DNA reads TGTGCCAGCAGCTTTGACCCCGGGGCAACTAATGAAAAACTGTTTTTT. Encoded protein: CASSFDPGATNEKLFF.